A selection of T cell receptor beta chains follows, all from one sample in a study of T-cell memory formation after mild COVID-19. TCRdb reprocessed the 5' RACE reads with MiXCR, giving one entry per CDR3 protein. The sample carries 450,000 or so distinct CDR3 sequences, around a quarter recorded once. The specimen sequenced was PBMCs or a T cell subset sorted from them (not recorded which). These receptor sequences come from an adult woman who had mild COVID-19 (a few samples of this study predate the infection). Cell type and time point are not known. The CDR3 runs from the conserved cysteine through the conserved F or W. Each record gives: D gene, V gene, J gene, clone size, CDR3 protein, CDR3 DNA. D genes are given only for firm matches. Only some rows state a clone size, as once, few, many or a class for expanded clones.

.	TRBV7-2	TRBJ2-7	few	CASSLQDTRRGYEQYF	TGTGCCAGCAGCTTACAGGACACTCGAAGGGGCTACGAGCAGTACTTC
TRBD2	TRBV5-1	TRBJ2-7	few	CASSSGTSGASYEQYF	TGCGCCAGCAGCTCCGGGACTAGCGGGGCCTCCTACGAGCAGTACTTC
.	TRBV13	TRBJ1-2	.	CASSPSGTVPYGYTF	TGTGCCAGCAGCCCCTCGGGGACGGTACCCTATGGCTACACCTTC
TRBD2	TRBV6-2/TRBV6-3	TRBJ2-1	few	CASSQSGGEQFF	TGTGCCAGCAGTCAAAGCGGGGGAGAGCAGTTCTTC
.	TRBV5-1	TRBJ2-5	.	CASSPLRGGGETQYF	TGCGCCAGCAGCCCGCTAAGGGGGGGCGGAGAGACCCAGTACTTC
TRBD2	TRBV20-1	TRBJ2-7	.	CSATSGRRSSYEQYF	TGCAGTGCTACTAGCGGGAGACGAAGCTCCTACGAGCAGTACTTC
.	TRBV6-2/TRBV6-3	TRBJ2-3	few	CASSYHRDPKDTQYF	TGTGCCAGCAGTTACCACCGGGATCCGAAAGATACGCAGTATTTT
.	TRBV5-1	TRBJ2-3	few	CAAAEGSTDTQYF	TGCGCCGCGGCCGAAGGTAGCACAGATACGCAGTATTTT
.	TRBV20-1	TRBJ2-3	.	CSAPRGSNPSDTQYF	TGCAGTGCTCCAAGGGGCAGCAATCCATCAGATACGCAGTATTTT
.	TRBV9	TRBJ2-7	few	CASSVGGSRSYEQYF	TGTGCCAGCAGCGTAGGGGGCTCGAGGTCCTACGAGCAGTACTTC
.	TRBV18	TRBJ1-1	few	CASSPTRGDTEAFF	TGTGCCAGCTCTCCTACCCGGGGAGACACTGAAGCTTTCTTT
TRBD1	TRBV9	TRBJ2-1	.	CASSVDEGAHYNEQFF	TGTGCCAGCAGCGTAGATGAGGGGGCACACTACAATGAGCAGTTCTTC
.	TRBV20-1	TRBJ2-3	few	CSASPGSTDTQYF	TGCAGTGCTAGTCCCGGGAGTACAGATACGCAGTATTTT
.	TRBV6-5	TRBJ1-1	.	CASRNGWVNTEAFF	TGTGCCAGCCGTAACGGGTGGGTGAACACTGAAGCTTTCTTT
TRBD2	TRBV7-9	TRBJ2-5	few	CASSTSGEQETQYF	TGTGCCAGCAGCACCAGCGGGGAGCAAGAGACCCAGTACTTC
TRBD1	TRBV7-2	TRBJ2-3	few	CASSPRDRGDTQYF	TGTGCCAGCAGCCCCCGAGACAGGGGAGATACGCAGTATTTT
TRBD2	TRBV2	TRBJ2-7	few	CASLSGRTTYEQYF	TGTGCCAGCTTAAGCGGGAGGACCACCTACGAGCAGTACTTC
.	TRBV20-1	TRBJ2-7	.	CSARASEVYEQYF	TGCAGTGCTAGGGCTAGCGAAGTCTACGAGCAGTACTTC
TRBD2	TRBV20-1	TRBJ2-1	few	CSARVPGGGSYNEQFF	TGCAGTGCTAGAGTCCCCGGCGGGGGATCCTACAATGAGCAGTTCTTC
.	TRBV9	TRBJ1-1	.	CASSPSDRNTEAFF	TGTGCCAGCAGCCCCTCGGACAGGAACACTGAAGCTTTCTTT
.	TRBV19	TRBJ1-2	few	CASSIEGTKVYTF	TGTGCCAGTAGTATCGAGGGGACAAAGGTTTACACCTTC
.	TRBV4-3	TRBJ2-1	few	CASSQDSTLEFWAERYNEQFF	TGCGCCAGCAGCCAAGATTCGACTCTGGAATTCTGGGCAGAGAGGTACAATGAGCAGTTCTTC
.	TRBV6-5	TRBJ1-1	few	CASSYSGGITEAFF	TGTGCCAGCAGTTACTCCGGGGGAATCACTGAAGCTTTCTTT
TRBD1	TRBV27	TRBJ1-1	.	CASRATGRNTEAFF	TGTGCCAGCAGGGCGACAGGGAGGAACACTGAAGCTTTCTTT
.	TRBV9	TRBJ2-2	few	CASSVDGRGNTGELFF	TGTGCCAGCAGCGTAGATGGTAGAGGAAACACCGGGGAGCTGTTTTTT
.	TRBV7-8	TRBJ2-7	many	CASSLAPGSSYEQYF	TGTGCCAGCAGCTTAGCCCCAGGGAGCTCCTACGAGCAGTACTTC
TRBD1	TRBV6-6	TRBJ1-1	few	CASISWTGQGPSNTEAFF	TGTGCCAGCATTAGTTGGACAGGCCAAGGCCCCTCGAACACTGAAGCTTTCTTT
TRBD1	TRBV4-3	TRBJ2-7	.	CASSQLATGDYEQYF	TGCGCCAGCAGCCAATTGGCCACAGGGGACTACGAGCAGTACTTC
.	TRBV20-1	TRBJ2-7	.	CSARDYSDRLYEQYF	TGCAGTGCTAGAGACTACTCTGACAGGCTCTACGAGCAGTACTTC
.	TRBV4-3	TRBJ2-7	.	CASSRISGPYEQYF	TGCGCCAGCAGCCGGATCAGCGGGCCCTACGAGCAGTACTTC
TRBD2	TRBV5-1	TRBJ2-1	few	CASSLVSGGNYNEQFF	TGCGCCAGCAGCTTGGTGTCGGGAGGGAATTACAATGAGCAGTTCTTC
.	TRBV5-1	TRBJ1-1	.	CASSLSPGDGRGTEAFF	TGCGCCAGCAGCTTATCACCCGGGGACGGAAGGGGAACTGAAGCTTTCTTT
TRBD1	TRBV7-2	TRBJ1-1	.	CASSTFDRGFMNTEAFF	TGTGCCAGCAGCACCTTCGACAGGGGCTTCATGAACACTGAAGCTTTCTTT
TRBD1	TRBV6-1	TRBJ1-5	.	CASINRGSGNQPQHF	TGTGCCAGCATTAACAGGGGGTCAGGCAATCAGCCCCAGCATTTT
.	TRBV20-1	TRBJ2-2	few	CSARAWLTGELFF	TGCAGTGCTAGAGCATGGCTAACCGGGGAGCTGTTTTTT
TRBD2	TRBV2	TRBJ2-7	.	CASSDGAGGPSSYEQYF	TGTGCCAGCAGTGACGGTGCGGGGGGGCCGTCATCCTACGAGCAGTACTTC
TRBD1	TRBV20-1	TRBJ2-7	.	CSARDLLDRGRGQNVYEQYF	TGCAGTGCTAGAGATCTCCTGGACAGGGGGCGGGGGCAAAATGTCTACGAGCAGTACTTC
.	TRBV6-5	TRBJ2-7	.	CASSYFLGGSYEQYF	TGTGCCAGCAGTTACTTTTTAGGGGGCTCCTACGAGCAGTACTTC
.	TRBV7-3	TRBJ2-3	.	CASSPGSGTDTQYF	TGTGCCAGCAGCCCTGGTTCGGGCACAGATACGCAGTATTTT
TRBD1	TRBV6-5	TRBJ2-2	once	CASRTTGAGTGELFF	TGTGCCAGCAGGACGACAGGGGCGGGCACCGGGGAGCTGTTTTTT
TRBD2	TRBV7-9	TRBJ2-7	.	CASSLNSGRAATYEQYF	TGTGCCAGCAGCTTGAATAGCGGGAGGGCCGCTACCTACGAGCAGTACTTC
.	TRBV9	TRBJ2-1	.	CASSVAGEPYNEQFF	TGTGCCAGCAGCGTAGCGGGGGAACCCTACAATGAGCAGTTCTTC
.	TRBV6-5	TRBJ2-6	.	CASSYSPGPGANVLTF	TGTGCCAGCAGTTACTCGCCAGGTCCTGGGGCCAACGTCCTGACTTTC
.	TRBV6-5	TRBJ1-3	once	CASSSGLPGYGNTIYF	TGTGCCAGCAGTTCGGGACTTCCCGGCTACGGAAACACCATATATTTT
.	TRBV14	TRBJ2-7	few	CASSPHQGTSYEQYF	TGTGCCAGCAGCCCTCACCAGGGGACGTCCTACGAGCAGTACTTC
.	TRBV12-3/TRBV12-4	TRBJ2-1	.	CASSLYGGLPYNEQFF	TGTGCCAGCAGTTTGTACGGGGGCCTGCCCTACAATGAGCAGTTCTTC
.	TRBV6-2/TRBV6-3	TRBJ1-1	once	CASSYSGSPQDTEAFF	TGTGCCAGCAGTTACTCAGGATCCCCTCAGGACACTGAAGCTTTCTTT
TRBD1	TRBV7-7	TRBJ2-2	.	CASSPDRGAGGELFF	TGTGCCAGCAGCCCAGACAGGGGAGCGGGCGGGGAGCTGTTTTTT
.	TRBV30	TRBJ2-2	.	CAWSVGRGYTGELFF	TGTGCCTGGAGTGTAGGTCGGGGGTACACCGGGGAGCTGTTTTTT
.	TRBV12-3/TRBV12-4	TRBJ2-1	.	CASSSPGSTIHNEQFF	TGTGCCAGCAGTTCACCGGGATCGACTATCCACAATGAGCAGTTCTTC
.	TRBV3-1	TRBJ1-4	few	CASSQDVVRREKLFF	TGTGCCAGCAGCCAAGATGTGGTCCGGCGTGAAAAACTGTTTTTT
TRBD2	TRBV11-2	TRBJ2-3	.	CASSSGLAGVGWQYF	TGTGCCAGCAGCTCGGGACTAGCGGGAGTCGGGTGGCAGTATTTT
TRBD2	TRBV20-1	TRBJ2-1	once	CSAGRLAIHSYNEQFF	TGCAGTGCTGGACGACTAGCGATTCACTCCTACAATGAGCAGTTCTTC
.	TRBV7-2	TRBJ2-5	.	CASSAPPGGETQYF	TGTGCCAGCAGCGCCCCCCCCGGTGGGGAGACCCAGTACTTC